This T cell receptor (beta chain) emerged from a study of shared clonotypes between healthy human individuals. The unsorted PBMC replicate PCRs were performed with roughly 300 ng DNA, tens of thousands of T cell genomes. Some clones are missing from TCRdb's copy, which holds only in-frame ones; the method was immunoSEQ multiplex PCR. The repertoire consists of fewer than 550,000 clones, with nearly 80% occurring once and the leading ten covering about 12%. Germline V gives CDR1 MGHRA, CDR2 YSYEKL. CDR3 size: 20 residues. After removal of 0 bases from V and 3 bases from J, the junction contained 15 bases not matched to a gene. Points from the study as a whole: Deeper or shallower sequencing was expected to change how clonotypes are shared among donors. The authors sampled blood alone, and tissue repertoires likely differ.

In the case of this clone: Its antigen is not identified.

The material sequenced was PBMCs. The TCR sequence derives from a woman aged 40 to 50 in good health. Some clones in this sample may be carry-over from other donors' samples. The chain carries TRBV4-1 and TRBJ2-7; 12 nucleotides agree with TRBD2. CDR3 loop: CASSQDVLAGGARKGYEQYF. The DNA for the CDR3 is TGCGCCAGCAGCCAAGACGTCCTAGCGGGAGGGGCTCGAAAGGGCTACGAGCAGTACTTC.